The T cell receptor (beta chain) under discussion was sequenced for a study of shared clonotypes between healthy human individuals (dated by TCRdb to the early 2020s). Background on the whole study: The cohort included three men and a couple of women between 18 and 49 years of age. Each donor's leukapheresis produced roughly between roughly 0.94 and 9.5 billion PBMCs. Per donor, three plates each were used for CD4 naive and CD4 memory, two for CD8 naive, and one for CD8 memory. The study deeply sequenced blood TCR repertoires of about five healthy adults to estimate repertoire size and the extent of clonotype sharing between individuals. Libraries were prepared and TCR repertoires were sequenced by different laboratories using diverse techniques, in order to increase sequencing depth and limit assay-specific biases.

Summary of the overall study and its limitations: Because the study included only a small number of donors, the genetic and exposure-history diversity represented was limited. Based on pairwise subsampling, the degree of clonotype sharing among donors was expected to be affected by sequencing depth. Compared with non-shared clonotypes, clonotypes shared by all four sorted-subset donors had higher generation probabilities. Estimated clonotype richness was generally larger for naive than for memory subsets. Across a handful of donors, about 5.2% of naive CD4, approximately 4% of naive CD8, 2% to 2.5% of memory CD4, and approximately 0.4% of memory CD8 clonotypes were shared. Even with the large sequencing depth, rarefaction of the sorted-subset datasets indicated that sequencing was incomplete. Sampling was limited to blood, and TCR repertoires in tissue likely differ from TCR repertoires in blood.

CD8 naive samples were obtained by positive selection for CCR7 among CD45RO-negative cells, yielding a CD45RA+CCR7+ population from which TemRA cells were excluded. The donors were healthy, HIV-negative adults with no recently reported acute infections or vaccinations. Only Caucasian adults living in Nashville, Tennessee, USA were represented among the donors. Blood was collected by leukapheresis, and PBMCs were isolated by Ficoll-Histopaque density gradient centrifugation and then cryopreserved in liquid nitrogen vapor phase. Analytical flow cytometry was used to check the purity and quantity of every magnetically sorted T cell population. Each sorted fraction had its genomic DNA isolated and then quantified by UV absorbance on a Nanodrop 2000c. Using the deep immunoSEQ assay, multiplex PCR amplified TCR CDR3 regions from genomic DNA. Extracted genomic DNA from each cell subset was spread evenly across all wells of several immunoSEQ 96-well plates, with each plate serving as a replicate. For sorted subsets, approximately 0.2 ug of genomic DNA, equivalent to roughly 33,000 T cell genomes, went into each replicate PCR. Purified libraries were measured with a Qubit 3.0 fluorometer, size-checked on a Bioanalyzer 2100, and measured again with the KAPA Library Quantification kit. Every immunoSEQ 96-well plate was sequenced on a separate single-read 150-cycle Illumina NextSeq 550 flow cell. For the original study's pipeline: The immunoSEQ output contained only junctional sequences without quality scores, so filtering could not match that applied to full-length reads. To assign V/J genes and CDR3, sequences were annotated against IMGT germline references using PyIR, a Python wrapper for IgBLAST v1.9. Reads were filtered out if the reads had weak V/J assignments (E-value above 1e-6), no CDR3, stop codons, out-of-frame junctions, or ambiguous translated residues. A V3J clonotype was defined by an identical inferred V gene, J gene, and CDR3 amino acid sequence. Percentage overlap between repertoires was calculated by dividing the number of shared unique clonotypes by the size of the smaller repertoire. Three approaches were used to assess repertoire richness: RTK rarefaction, the Chao1 estimator, and Recon v2.1 estimates of unobserved clonotypes. For all TCRbeta clonotypes obtained by the gDNA method from four donors, generation probabilities were computed with OLGA. This immuneACCESS table, as held by TCRdb, lists in-frame sequences with V and J called but not all clones. Of the missing ones, under half trace to an unresolved V gene in checked studies; the others have no known cause. The DNA was the basis for D and trimming; V, J and clone size are from that table. A total of about 1,800,000 clones appear in this sample, about 95% of them only once. The top ten clonotypes cover more than 0.95% of the sample.

V is clipped by 5 bases and J by 4 bases, and the sequence between their germline boundaries is 6 bases long. In the germline V gene, CDR1 corresponds to MNHNS and CDR2 to SASEGT. The cysteine opens and the phenylalanine closes a CDR3 of 11 amino acids. Only the CDR3 portion is preserved as DNA: 33 bases, with reading frame beginning at the first base. Concerning this clone: Its target antigen remains unknown. No clone much larger than this one lies a single base away; base qualities are absent.

The sample comprised naive CD8+ T cells sorted from blood. The cell subset or site label of this sample denotes: CD45RA+CCR7+. The receptor's source is a man between 18 and 29 years old in good health. The chain employs TRBV6-1 and TRBJ2-7, with the D segment identity uncertain. The DNA sequence is given as TGTGCCAGCAGTTACCGGTACGAGCAGTACTTC. Its translation is CASSYRYEQYF.